This T cell receptor (beta chain) was obtained from a study of T-cell memory formation after mild COVID-19. Broader study findings: A balance of CD4 and CD8 characterized clones contracting day 15 to 85, whereas later expanders leaned CD4+.

The sample holds a few counts of this clonotype. Its cognate antigen is unknown. V lost 5 bases and J lost 2, with 7 bases in between. Looked up from germline, CDR1 is MNHEY and CDR2 is SVGEGT. This CDR3 region has 12 residues. TCRdb reprocessed the 5' RACE reads with MiXCR, giving one entry per CDR3 protein. The table has hundreds of thousands of distinct CDR3 sequences, over 25% seen once. The specimen sequenced was PBMCs or a T cell subset sorted from them (not recorded which). The chain links TRBV6-2 or TRBV6-3 to TRBJ2-7; D is perhaps TRBD2 (5 bases). The TCR comes from an adult woman who had mild COVID-19 (a few samples of this study predate the infection). Cell type and time point are not known. The CDR3, as DNA: TGTGCCAGCAGTCACGGGGCCTACGAGCAGTACTTC. This encodes CASSHGAYEQYF.